These 27 T cell receptor beta chains were all obtained from the same sample, sequenced in a study of chemoradiotherapy in HPV16-positive cancers. Data came from immunoSEQ multiplex PCR; TCRdb stores just in-frame clones and leaves some out. The sample yields approximately 50,000 clones, roughly nine tenths seen once. The starting material was blood, obtained from a patient who underwent chemoradiotherapy. The receptors were sampled from a human donor with HPV-associated anogenital cancer.

V usage is TRBV9 and J usage is TRBJ2-2; possible D gene TRBD1, 5 bases. Trimming took off 7 bases at V and 4 bases at J, with 14 bases between the two ends. Germline CDR1 and CDR2: SGDLS and YYNGEE. This CDR3 comprises 14 residues. CDR3 DNA sequence: TGTGCCAGCGAAGCAGGGCGAGCCACCGGGGAGCTGTTTTTT. It yields the protein CASEAGRATGELFF.

J is TRBJ1-1 and V is TRBV14; D is undetermined. V lost 0 bases to trimming and J lost 8 bases, with 10 bases between them. The CDR3 runs to 13 residues. Germline V lookup: CDR1 SGHDN, CDR2 FVKESK. Written as DNA, the CDR3 is TGTGCCAGCAGCCAAGAAATATTCCGGGAAGCTTTCTTT. This sequence encodes CASSQEIFREAFF.

As regards this clone: At one end, the junction sequence differs from germline, possibly due to a read error. This chain links TRBV7-8 with TRBJ2-2, with 7 positions matching TRBD1. CDR1 is SGHVS, CDR2 FQNEAQ, per germline. CDR3 size: 16 residues. CDR3 bases: TGTGCCAGCAGCCCATCTCAGACAGGGAACCCCGGGGAGCTGTTTTTT. Protein sequence: CASSPSQTGNPGELFF.

The V gene is TRBV5-1, the J gene TRBJ2-1; 7 bases map to TRBD2. The germline V gene encodes CDR1 SGHRS and CDR2 YFSETQ. CDR3 length equals 17 residues. After removal of 3 bases from V and 7 bases from J, the junction contained 16 bases not matched to a gene. DNA for the CDR3: TGCGCCAGCAGCTACGGGACTACCAAAAACCCGGGAAATGAGCAGTTCTTC. Amino acids: CASSYGTTKNPGNEQFF.

The genes are TRBV6-5 and TRBJ2-7; D remains ambiguous. V was trimmed by 8 bases and J by 4 bases, leaving 12 bases between them. Germline V gene sequence: CDR1 MNHEY, CDR2 SVGAGI. The CDR3 consists of 12 residues. The CDR3 loop is CASANIGYEQYF. In nucleotides, the CDR3 is TGTGCCAGCGCCAACATAGGGTACGAGCAGTACTTC.

This clone occurred a few times. This chain links TRBV30 with TRBJ1-2; D unresolved. The ends were cut back, 4 bases at V and 8 bases at J, with 11 bases in the middle. Looked up from germline, CDR1 is GTSNPN and CDR2 is SVGIG (reference sequence). The CDR3 spans 11 residues. The CDR3 region has the DNA TGTGCCTGGACCAGGACGGGGGGCTACACCTTC. Translated: CAWTRTGGYTF.

This chain links TRBV19 with TRBJ2-1; D remains ambiguous. CDR1 is LNHDA and CDR2 is SQIVND in the germline V gene (reference sequence). Trimming shortened V by 5 bases and J by 7 bases, and 6 bases separated the two germline ends. The CDR3 sequence is 11 residues long. CDR3 nucleotide sequence: TGTGCCAGTAGTCTTCAGAATGAGCAGTTCTTC. Its protein product is CASSLQNEQFF.

V gene TRBV5-1 combines with J gene TRBJ1-4; D is unresolved. Germline loops: CDR1 SGHRS, CDR2 YFSETQ. V was trimmed by 0 bases and J by 8 bases, leaving 14 bases between them. The CDR3 consists of 15 residues. In DNA, the CDR3 is TGCGCCAGCAGCTTGGCCCGGAGGATGGACGAAAAACTGTTTTTT. Translating gives CASSLARRMDEKLFF.

This clone turned up a few times. The CDR3 is CASSFSPLGEAFF. The CDR3 bases are TGTGCCAGCAGCTTTAGCCCCTTGGGGGAAGCTTTCTTT. V and J are TRBV7-3 and TRBJ1-1; D not resolved. Trimming left V 3 bases short and J 8 bases short, with 13 bases between. Germline V gene data show CDR1 as SGHTA and CDR2 as FQGTGA. CDR3 length: 13 residues.

V is TRBV6-6 and J is TRBJ2-5; D could derive from TRBD1 or TRBD2 (6 bases each). The CDR3 extends over 14 amino acids. V was shortened by 2 bases and J by 4 bases, with 11 bases between the two germline ends. Germline V gene data show CDR1 as MNHNY and CDR2 as SVGAGI (reference sequence). Here the CDR3 DNA reads TGTGCCAGCAGTTACCCCGAGGGGGGAGAGACCCAGTACTTC. It specifies CASSYPEGGETQYF.

The V gene is TRBV9, the J gene TRBJ2-4; D is unclear. V dropped 3 bases and J dropped 8 bases, with 21 bases sitting between them. This CDR3 is built from 16 residues. Germline lookup yields CDR1 SGDLS and CDR2 YYNGEE. CDR3 nucleotide sequence: TGTGCCAGCAGCGCCCACGCGAGCGTCGGTCTGGACATTCAGTACTTC. This gives the protein CASSAHASVGLDIQYF.

This chain joins TRBV6-5 and TRBJ2-7, with D perhaps TRBD2 (6 bases). V was pared by 6 bases and J by 7 bases, with 13 bases between. Germline CDR1 and CDR2: MNHEY and SVGAGI. The CDR3 contains 12 residues. This CDR3 is CASSSGASEQYF. CDR3 sequence (DNA): TGTGCCAGCAGCTCGGGAGCAAGTGAGCAGTACTTC.

V gene TRBV6-5 combines with J gene TRBJ1-1; 7 bases are a match to TRBD1. V dropped 0 bases and J dropped 1; count of bases not matched to a gene: 2. The CDR3 spans 15 residues. CDR1 and CDR2 (germline): MNHEY, SVGAGI. The CDR3 DNA is TGTGCCAGCAGTTACTCAAGGACAGGGAACACTGAAGCTTTCTTT. It yields the protein CASSYSRTGNTEAFF.

The DNA for the CDR3 is TGCAGCGTTGAAGAGGACAACCGCTCCCATGGCTACACCTTC. It is translated as CSVEEDNRSHGYTF. V gene TRBV29-1 combines with J gene TRBJ1-2, with D possibly being TRBD1 (5 bases). Germline V CDR1 and CDR2: SQVTM, ANQGSEA. The CDR3 is made up of 14 amino acids. Deletions cut 0 bases from V and 6 bases from J, with 14 bases between.

This clone was observed once. This chain connects TRBV5-1 to TRBJ2-3; the D is unclear. The CDR3 runs 14 residues. Trimming stripped 6 bases from V and 0 bases from J, with 11 bases between. The germline CDR1 and CDR2 sequences are SGHRS and YFSETQ. CDR3 residues: CASTLDGSTDTQYF. The CDR3 nucleotides are TGCGCCAGCACGCTGGACGGGAGCACAGATACGCAGTATTTT.

This clone was seen a few times. This rearrangement joins TRBV4-1 to TRBJ2-3; TRBD2 is a possible D gene (5 bases). The germline V and J ends were trimmed by 4 bases and 5 bases, with 16 bases remaining between them. The CDR3 sequence is 15 residues long. The V gene's germline CDR1 is MGHRA and CDR2 YSYEKL. This CDR3 is CASSLGSVGGDTQYF. CDR3 in DNA: TGCGCCAGCAGCCTAGGGAGCGTGGGCGGAGATACGCAGTATTTT.

The genes are TRBV5-1 and TRBJ1-3, with TRBD1 matching 10 bases. Per the germline V gene, CDR1 is SGHRS and CDR2 is YFSETQ. The CDR3 is made up of 15 amino acids. V lost 4 bases, J lost 3 bases, and 4 bases stayed unmatched. CDR3 nucleotide sequence: TGCGCCAGCAGCCCGGGGACAGGGGTTGGAAACACCATATATTTT. Protein product: CASSPGTGVGNTIYF. The variable domain in full, completed from reference TRBV5-1 and TRBJ1-3, reads KAGVTQTPRYLIKTRGQQVTLSCSPISGHRSVSWYQQTPGQGLQFLFEYFSETQRNKGNFPGRFSGRQFSNSRSEMNVSTLELGDSALYLCASSPGTGVGNTIYFGEGSWLTVV.

J is TRBJ2-7 and V is TRBV6-6; 10 nucleotides align to TRBD2. Looked up from germline, CDR1 is MNHNY and CDR2 is SVGAGI (reference sequence). The CDR3 spans 16 residues. J gave up 7 bases and V 0 bases, and 9 bases lay outside the gene matches. This chain's CDR3 is CASSYSASGRVGEQYF. The CDR3 region has the DNA TGTGCCAGCAGTTACTCCGCTAGCGGGAGAGTAGGTGAGCAGTACTTC.

This clone was observed a handful of times. The V and J genes are TRBV11-2 and TRBJ1-2; no clear D. This CDR3 has 13 amino acids. The V gene's germline CDR1 is SGHAT and CDR2 FQNNGV. V dropped 1 base and J dropped 5 bases, with 8 bases sitting between them. The CDR3 loop reads CASSLGKFYGYTF. The CDR3 DNA sequence: TGTGCCAGCAGCTTAGGCAAATTTTATGGCTACACCTTC.

This rearrangement joins TRBV10-3 to TRBJ2-1; D is undetermined. Germline CDR1 and CDR2: ENHRY and SYGVKD. The CDR3 sequence is 16 residues long. Between the trimmed V and J ends, which lost 4 bases and 0 bases, there was a span of 13 bases. The CDR3 spells CAISGHHLSSYNEQFF. The CDR3 bases are TGTGCCATCAGTGGCCACCACCTCTCCTCCTACAATGAGCAGTTCTTC.

The chain recombines TRBV7-2 with TRBJ2-1; 11 bases align to TRBD2. Germline lookup yields CDR1 SGHTA and CDR2 FQGNSA. The CDR3 consists of 15 residues. After removal of 2 bases from V and 13 bases from J, the junction contained 10 bases not matched to a gene. The CDR3 sequence is CASSLPPTSGSKQFF. CDR3 in DNA: TGTGCCAGCAGCTTACCCCCAACTAGCGGGAGTAAACAGTTCTTC.

CDR3 bases: TGTGCCACCAGCAGGGGCGACAGGGCTGAAGGGGAAAAACTGTTTTTT. It translates to CATSRGDRAEGEKLFF. J is TRBJ1-4 and V is TRBV15; 7 nucleotides line up with TRBD1. The CDR3 contains 16 residues. The V gene's germline CDR1 is LNHNV and CDR2 YYDKDF (reference sequence). Trimming removed 3 bases from V and 8 bases from J; junction bases left unmatched: 12.

The chain is built from TRBV6-5 and TRBJ1-6, with D possibly TRBD1 on 5 matching bases. Germline values: CDR1 MNHEY, CDR2 SVGAGI. V gave up 8 bases and J gave up 9 bases, with 20 bases separating them. CDR3 size: 15 residues. In nucleotides, the CDR3 is TGTGCCAGCCAGGGCCCAGGGCCATCTGGTTCACCCCTCCACTTT. Protein sequence: CASQGPGPSGSPLHF.

This clone showed up just a few times. J is TRBJ2-3 and V is TRBV6-6; D is unresolved. The germline V gene has CDR1 MNHNY and CDR2 SVGAGI (reference sequence). V was cut by 0 bases and J by 5 bases, with 3 bases left in between. CDR3 length: 12 amino acids. CDR3 region: CASSYSRDTQYF. CDR3 nucleotide sequence: TGTGCCAGCAGTTACTCCCGAGATACGCAGTATTTT.

The rearrangement joins TRBV4-3 to TRBJ1-4; TRBD1 aligns across 8 bases. CDR3 length equals 14 residues. The germline V gene has CDR1 LGHNA and CDR2 YSLEER. The junction had 5 bases not matched to a gene; V was cut back by 4 bases and J by 7 bases. The chain's CDR3 is CASSRTGNSEKLFF. CDR3 nucleotide sequence: TGCGCCAGCAGCCGGACAGGGAATTCTGAAAAACTGTTTTTT.

V is TRBV7-2 and J is TRBJ2-3; a weak D match, TRBD2 (6 bases). Trimming cost V 5 bases and J 2 bases, with 11 bases left between them. This CDR3 spans 14 amino acids. CDR1 SGHTA and CDR2 FQGNSA come from the germline V gene. The CDR3 loop is CASSAAGPTDTQYF. The CDR3 nucleotides are TGTGCCAGCAGCGCCGCGGGACCCACAGATACGCAGTATTTT. The whole variable domain, filled in from reference TRBV7-2 and TRBJ2-3, reads GAGVSQSPSNKVTEKGKDVELRCDPISGHTALYWYRQSLGQGLEFLIYFQGNSAPDKSGLPSDRFSAERTGGSVSTLTIQRTQQEDSAVYLCASSAAGPTDTQYFGPGTRLTVL.

A note on this clone: This sample also contains other DNA sequences that code for the same CDR3. This sequence joins TRBV7-8 and TRBJ1-1; D is uncertain. V gave up 2 bases and J gave up 0 bases, with 7 bases separating them. The germline gives CDR1 SGHVS, CDR2 FQNEAQ. This CDR3 is 14 amino acids long. The CDR3 nucleotides are TGTGCCAGCAGCTTAACAGCGATGAACACTGAAGCTTTCTTT. Its translation is CASSLTAMNTEAFF.